The 17 T cell receptor beta chains presented below share a single source sample, sequenced in a study of blood T cell repertoires in COVID-19. Assay: immunoSEQ multiplex PCR; the TCRdb copy retains only in-frame clones and omits some. The repertoire has around 250,000 clones, under 90% of them found once; the top ten carry roughly 15%. Sample: PBMCs or T cells enriched from blood (not recorded which). Receptor source: a man between 18 and 35 years old who had recovered from COVID-19.

The chain joins TRBV5-1 to TRBJ2-5; D might be TRBD2 (6 bases). Germline CDR1 is SGHRS and CDR2 is YFSETQ. The CDR3 consists of 16 residues. V was shortened by 3 bases and J by 1 base, with 16 bases between the two germline ends. CDR3 sequence reads: CASSWMGGNPQETQYF. The CDR3 DNA reads TGCGCCAGCAGCTGGATGGGCGGGAATCCCCAAGAGACCCAGTACTTC.

This chain joins TRBV13 and TRBJ2-2; D not certain. This CDR3 has 15 residues. Germline lookup yields CDR1 PRHDT and CDR2 FYEKMQ (reference sequence). Trimming stripped 0 bases from V and 3 bases from J, with 8 bases between. The CDR3 sequence is CASSLGLTYTGELFF. The CDR3, as DNA: TGTGCCAGCAGCTTAGGCCTCACTTACACCGGGGAGCTGTTTTTT. The full variable domain, in which reference TRBV13 and TRBJ2-2 provide the parts outside the CDR3, is AAGVIQSPRHLIKEKRETATLKCYPIPRHDTVYWYQQGPGQDPQFLISFYEKMQSDKGSIPDRFSAQQFSDYHSELNMSSLELGDSALYFCASSLGLTYTGELFFGEGSRLTVL.

For the CDR3, the DNA is TGTGCCAGCTCACCAAGGGGACAGAATGGAAACACCATATATTTT. It yields the protein CASSPRGQNGNTIYF. The chain carries TRBV18 and TRBJ1-3; 7 positions match TRBD1. Germline CDR1 is KGHSH and CDR2 is LQKENI. Germline trimming cut 2 bases from V and 3 bases from J; bases unmatched to any gene: 4. There are 15 residues in the CDR3. Full variable domain (missing parts from reference TRBV18 and TRBJ1-3): NAGVMQNPRHLVRRRGQEARLRCSPMKGHSHVYWYRQLPEEGLKFMVYLQKENIIDESGMPKERFSAEFPKEGPSILRIQQVVRGDSAAYFCASSPRGQNGNTIYFGEGSWLTVV.

This clone was seen only a few times. The V and J genes are TRBV11-2 and TRBJ2-7, with 11 nucleotides matching TRBD2. J gave up 1 base and V 2 bases, and 4 bases lay outside the gene matches. Germline lookup yields CDR1 SGHAT and CDR2 FQNNGV. The CDR3 spans 16 residues. CDR3 coding DNA: TGTGCCAGCAGCTTAATCACTAGCGGGAGTTCCTACGAGCAGTACTTC. Protein sequence: CASSLITSGSSYEQYF.

The chain recombines TRBV7-9 with TRBJ1-1; TRBD1 matches 10 bases. The CDR3 contains 16 residues. V gave up 5 bases and J gave up 0 bases; unmatched junction bases: 6. Germline CDR1 is SEHNR and CDR2 is FQNEAQ (reference sequence). As DNA, the CDR3 is TGTGCCAGCAGCATCCCGGGACAGGGGATGAACACTGAAGCTTTCTTT. Its protein is CASSIPGQGMNTEAFF. Variable domain in full (rest from reference TRBV7-9 and TRBJ1-1): DTGVSQNPRHKITKRGQNVTFRCDPISEHNRLYWYRQTLGQGPEFLTYFQNEAQLEKSRLLSDRFSAERPKGSFSTLEIQRTEQGDSAMYLCASSIPGQGMNTEAFFGQGTRLTVV.

This clone has only one observation. The chain combines TRBV10-3 with TRBJ1-5; D perhaps matches TRBD1 (5 bases). The CDR3 loop spans 17 amino acids. Germline V gene lookup returns CDR1 ENHRY and CDR2 SYGVKD. Between the trimmed V and J ends, which lost 2 bases and 6 bases, there was a span of 20 bases. The DNA of the CDR3 is TGTGCCATCAGTGAGACCGCCTGGGAGGGGCACGGTCAGCCCCAGCATTTT. This translates into CAISETAWEGHGQPQHF.

The V and J genes are TRBV29-1 and TRBJ1-1, with 7 positions matching TRBD1. V shed 5 bases and J 6 bases; nucleotides not matched to a gene: 9. The CDR3 totals 13 residues. Germline V gives CDR1 SQVTM, CDR2 ANQGSEA. The CDR3 coding sequence is TGCAGCGTTCAACTGGGACAGCGCGCTGAAGCTTTCTTT. Translated, it gives CSVQLGQRAEAFF.

The V gene is TRBV4-1, the J gene TRBJ2-7; a weak D match, TRBD1 (5 bases). The germline CDR1 and CDR2 sequences are MGHRA and YSYEKL. Trimming stripped 0 bases from V and 3 bases from J, with 6 bases between. The CDR3 runs to 13 residues. CDR3 in DNA: TGCGCCAGCAGCCAAGAAACAGGCTACGAGCAGTACTTC. This encodes CASSQETGYEQYF.

The rearrangement uses TRBV5-5 and TRBJ1-2; perhaps TRBD1 as D (6 bases). CDR3 length: 14 amino acids. With 5 bases removed from V and 2 bases from J, the gap between germline ends came to 13 bases. Germline loops: CDR1 SGHKS, CDR2 YYEKEE (reference sequence). CDR3 loop: CASRSGHPNYGYTF. The DNA for the CDR3 is TGTGCCAGCAGATCGGGACACCCAAACTATGGCTACACCTTC.

The rearrangement joins TRBV3-1 (or the pseudogene TRBV3-2) to TRBJ2-5; maybe TRBD2 (5 bases). Trimming left V 1 base short and J 5 bases short, with 14 bases between. Germline V gives CDR1 LGHDT, CDR2 YNNKEL (reference sequence). The CDR3 covers 15 residues. CDR3 sequence: CASSQGTTRAETQYF. The CDR3 bases are TGTGCCAGCAGCCAAGGCACTACTAGAGCGGAGACCCAGTACTTC.

The V and J genes are TRBV7-9 and TRBJ1-1; no firm D call. This CDR3 has 11 amino acids. Germline V gene data show CDR1 as SEHNR and CDR2 as FQNEAQ (reference sequence). The V end lost 4 bases, the J end lost 5 bases, and 5 bases lay between the germline ends. CDR3 DNA sequence: TGTGCCAGCAGCTCGTTGACTGAAGCTTTCTTT. It specifies CASSSLTEAFF.

In DNA form, the CDR3 reads TGTGCCAGCAGTTTAAGTCTACAGTCACCAGCTTTCTTT. The encoded protein is CASSLSLQSPAFF. The J gene is TRBJ1-1, the V gene TRBV27; D uncertain. The CDR3 runs 13 residues. Germline V gives CDR1 MNHEY, CDR2 SMNVEV (reference sequence). With 2 bases removed from V and 10 bases from J, the gap between germline ends came to 14 bases.

The count of this clone is one. Other DNA sequences within the sample encode an identical CDR3. The CDR3 bases are TGTGCCAGTGGAGGGAGCACAGATACGCAGTATTTT. This sequence encodes CASGGSTDTQYF. The rearrangement joins TRBV19 to TRBJ2-3; a weak D match, TRBD2 (6 bases). Trimming shortened V by 8 bases and J by 0 bases, and 6 bases separated the two germline ends. This CDR3 has 12 residues. Germline V gene lookup returns CDR1 LNHDA and CDR2 SQIVND (reference sequence).

The CDR3 protein is CASNRELGLAEEQYF. CDR3 DNA: TGTGCCAGCAACAGGGAGTTGGGTCTGGCGGAAGAGCAGTACTTC. The V and J genes are TRBV6-5 and TRBJ2-7; D perhaps matches TRBD1 (6 bases). Germline V gene data show CDR1 as MNHEY and CDR2 as SVGAGI. Trimming stripped 7 bases from V and 7 bases from J, with 23 bases between. CDR3 length equals 15 residues.

V gene TRBV30 combines with J gene TRBJ2-3; D is unresolved. With 2 bases removed from V and 4 bases from J, the gap between germline ends came to 4 bases. The CDR3 covers 11 residues. Looked up from germline, CDR1 is GTSNPN and CDR2 is SVGIG (reference sequence). CDR3 sequence: CAWSPADTQYF. Written as DNA, the CDR3 is TGTGCCTGGAGTCCGGCAGATACGCAGTATTTT.

The chain joins TRBV4-1 to TRBJ2-7; 11 bases fit TRBD1. With V trimmed by 4 bases and J by 6 bases, 5 bases remained unmatched. This CDR3 spans 14 amino acids. Germline V lookup: CDR1 MGHRA, CDR2 YSYEKL. CDR3 amino acids: CASSPDRGLFEQYF. DNA of the CDR3: TGCGCCAGCAGCCCGGACAGGGGGCTATTCGAGCAGTACTTC.

V and J are TRBV12-3 or TRBV12-4 and TRBJ1-2, with D perhaps matching TRBD1 (5 bases). CDR3 length: 13 amino acids. Trimming removed 2 bases at V and 4 bases at J, with 8 bases between. This CDR3 reads CASSLKQAYGYTF. The DNA of the CDR3 is TGTGCCAGCAGTTTAAAACAGGCCTATGGCTACACCTTC.